This T cell receptor beta chain is from a study of CD8 T cells in ankylosing spondylitis. Study-wide points: Relatively scarce in peripheral blood, disease-linked clones were CD8+. Made up of roughly 8 highly homologous variants, a TCR beta motif appeared characteristic of ankylosing spondylitis blood.

Via MiXCR, TCRdb re-called the 5' RACE reads, giving one row per CDR3 protein. The table records some 450,000 distinct CDR3 sequences, roughly 15% of them present only once. CDR1 and CDR2 from the germline V gene are LNHDA and SQIVND (reference sequence). This CDR3 has 13 residues. V lost 6 bases, J lost 4 bases, and 4 bases stayed unmatched. This clonotype was picked up a small number of times. Antigen unknown. The chain is built from TRBV19 and TRBJ1-1; 8 nucleotides align to TRBD1. This sequence originates from a male donor with ankylosing spondylitis. The sequenced sample consisted of blood, either unsorted or a sorted T cell fraction (not recorded which). The DNA of the CDR3 is TGTGCCAGTAGGAGAACAGGGGGCACTGAAGCTTTCTTT. Translation gives CASRRTGGTEAFF.